This T cell receptor (beta chain) comes out of a study of blood T cells in healthy people across ages. CDR3 length equals 15 residues. Looked up from germline, CDR1 is ENHRY and CDR2 is SYGVKD. V shed 4 bases, J shed 1 base, and the junction held 6 bases outside the gene matches. This clonotype was recorded at least ten times. Antigen unknown. Individuals who donated were healthy Caucasians from Russia aged about 6 to 95. Total RNA amounts of at least 5.5 micrograms were extracted per sample. Sample-barcoded 5' priming and a J-beta primer mix drove a second PCR of about 7 to 12 cycles. Each sample yielded at least 3 million CDR3-containing paired-end reads. Each CDR3 protein gets one entry after TCRdb re-called the 5' RACE reads with MiXCR. The table has 550,000 to 650,000 distinct CDR3 sequences, approximately 30% seen once. General study points: Lack of knowledge of donor CMV status possibly confounded expanded clonotype changes.

This sequence originates from a woman of 80 years or more in good health. Material for sequencing was blood. The V call is TRBV10-3, the J call TRBJ2-5, with 7 bases lining up with TRBD2. CDR3 sequence reads: CAISGPGLLQETQYF. The CDR3 DNA reads TGTGCCATCAGTGGGCCGGGACTACTCCAAGAGACCCAGTACTTC.